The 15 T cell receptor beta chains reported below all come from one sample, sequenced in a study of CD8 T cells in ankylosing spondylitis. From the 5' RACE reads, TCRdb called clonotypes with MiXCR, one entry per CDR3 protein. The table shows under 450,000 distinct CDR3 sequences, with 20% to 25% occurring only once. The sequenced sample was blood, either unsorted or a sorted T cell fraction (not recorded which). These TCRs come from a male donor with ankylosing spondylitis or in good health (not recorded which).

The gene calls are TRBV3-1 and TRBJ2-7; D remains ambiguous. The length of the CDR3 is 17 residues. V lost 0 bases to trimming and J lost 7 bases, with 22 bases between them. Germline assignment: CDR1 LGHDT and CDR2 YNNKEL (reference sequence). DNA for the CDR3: TGTGCCAGCAGCCAAGATCTCCTCGCTAAATTAAATGAGGAGCAGTACTTC. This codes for CASSQDLLAKLNEEQYF.

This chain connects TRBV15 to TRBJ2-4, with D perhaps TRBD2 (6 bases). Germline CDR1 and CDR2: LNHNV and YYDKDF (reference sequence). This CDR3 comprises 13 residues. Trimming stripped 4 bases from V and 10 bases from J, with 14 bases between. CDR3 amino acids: CATSTGLPGIQYF. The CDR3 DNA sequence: TGTGCCACCAGCACGGGACTGCCCGGGATTCAGTACTTC. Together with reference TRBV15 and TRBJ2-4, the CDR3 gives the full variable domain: DAMVIQNPRYQVTQFGKPVTLSCSQTLNHNVMYWYQQKSSQAPKLLFHYYDKDFNNEADTPDNFQSRRPNTSFCFLDIRSPGLGDTAMYLCATSTGLPGIQYFGAGTRLSVL.

CDR3 in amino acids: CASSLDVGDRGNSPLHF. CDR3 in DNA: TGTGCCAGCAGCTTAGATGTGGGAGACAGGGGTAATTCACCCCTCCACTTT. The rearrangement uses TRBV7-6 and TRBJ1-6; TRBD1 agrees at 8 bases. The CDR3 has 17 residues. The germline CDR1 and CDR2 sequences are SGHVS and FNYEAQ. J gave up 6 bases and V 1 base, and 8 bases lay outside the gene matches. Looking up the rest from reference TRBV7-6 and TRBJ1-6 gives the full variable domain: GAGVSQSPRYKVTKRGQDVALRCDPISGHVSLYWYRQALGQGPEFLTYFNYEAQQDKSGLPNDRFSAERPEGSISTLTIQRTEQRDSAMYRCASSLDVGDRGNSPLHFGNGTRLTVT.

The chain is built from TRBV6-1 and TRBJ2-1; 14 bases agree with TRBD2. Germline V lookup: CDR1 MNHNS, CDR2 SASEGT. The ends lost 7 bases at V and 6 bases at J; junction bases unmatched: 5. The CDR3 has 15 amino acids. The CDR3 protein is CASTGLAGGGNEQFF. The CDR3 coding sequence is TGTGCCAGCACCGGACTAGCGGGGGGCGGCAATGAGCAGTTCTTC.

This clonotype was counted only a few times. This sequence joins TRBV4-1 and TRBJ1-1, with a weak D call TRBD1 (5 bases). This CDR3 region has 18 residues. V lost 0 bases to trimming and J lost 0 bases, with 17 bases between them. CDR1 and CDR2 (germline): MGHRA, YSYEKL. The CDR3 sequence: CASSQEAGKEGVNTEAFF. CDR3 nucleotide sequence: TGCGCCAGCAGCCAAGAAGCGGGCAAGGAAGGGGTGAACACTGAAGCTTTCTTT.

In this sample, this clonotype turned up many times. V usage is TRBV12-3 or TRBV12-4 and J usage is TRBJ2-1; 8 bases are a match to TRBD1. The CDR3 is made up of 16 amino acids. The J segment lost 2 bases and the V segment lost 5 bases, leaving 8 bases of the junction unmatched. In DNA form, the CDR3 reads TGTGCCAGCAGTCAGGGGGCGGAACAACCCTACAATGAGCAGTTCTTC. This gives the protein CASSQGAEQPYNEQFF.

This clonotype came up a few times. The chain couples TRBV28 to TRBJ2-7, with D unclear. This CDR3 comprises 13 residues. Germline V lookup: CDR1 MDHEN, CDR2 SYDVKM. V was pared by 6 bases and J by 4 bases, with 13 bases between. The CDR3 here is CASSQQNLYEQYF. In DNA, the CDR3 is TGTGCCAGCAGCCAACAAAATCTTTACGAGCAGTACTTC.

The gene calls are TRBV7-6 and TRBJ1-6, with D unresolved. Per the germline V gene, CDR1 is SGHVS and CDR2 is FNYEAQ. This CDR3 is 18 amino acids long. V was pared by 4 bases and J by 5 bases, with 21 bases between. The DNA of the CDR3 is TGTGCCAGCAGCTCGTTAGCATATCGCTCTCGAGATAATTCACCCCTCCACTTT. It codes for CASSSLAYRSRDNSPLHF.

The CDR3 DNA follows: TGCGCCAGCAGTGACGGTCCCTTGGGGGGCGAGCAGTACTTC. Its translation is CASSDGPLGGEQYF. The chain links TRBV10-1 to TRBJ2-7, with D tentatively TRBD2 (6 bases). Germline lookup yields CDR1 WNHNN and CDR2 SYGVQD (reference sequence). V lost 3 bases and J 6 bases, leaving 15 bases between the germline ends. This CDR3 comprises 14 residues.

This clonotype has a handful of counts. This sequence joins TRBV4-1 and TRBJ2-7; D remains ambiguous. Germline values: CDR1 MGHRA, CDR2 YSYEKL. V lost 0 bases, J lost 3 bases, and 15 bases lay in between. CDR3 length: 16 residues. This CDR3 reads CASSQDDGGLGYEQYF. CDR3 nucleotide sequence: TGCGCCAGCAGCCAAGATGATGGCGGATTGGGCTACGAGCAGTACTTC.

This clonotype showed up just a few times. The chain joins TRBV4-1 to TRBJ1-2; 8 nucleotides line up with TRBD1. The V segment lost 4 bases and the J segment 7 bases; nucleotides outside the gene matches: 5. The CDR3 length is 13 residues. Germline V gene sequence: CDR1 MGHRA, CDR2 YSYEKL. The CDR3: CASSPGGALGYTF. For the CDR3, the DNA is TGCGCCAGCAGCCCAGGGGGCGCTCTTGGCTACACCTTC.

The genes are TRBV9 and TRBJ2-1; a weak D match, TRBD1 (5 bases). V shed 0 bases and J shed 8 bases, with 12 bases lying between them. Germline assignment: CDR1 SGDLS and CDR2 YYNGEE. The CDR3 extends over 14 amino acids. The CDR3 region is CASSVVLGRDEQFF. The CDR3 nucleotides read TGTGCCAGCAGCGTAGTGCTGGGGCGCGATGAGCAGTTCTTC.

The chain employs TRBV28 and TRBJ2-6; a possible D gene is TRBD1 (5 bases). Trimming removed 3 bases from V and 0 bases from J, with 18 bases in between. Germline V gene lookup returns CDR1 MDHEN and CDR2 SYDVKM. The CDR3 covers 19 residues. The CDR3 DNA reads TGTGCCAGCAGTTTCAGGTTGGACATAACTCGCTCTGGGGCCAACGTCCTGACTTTC. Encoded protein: CASSFRLDITRSGANVLTF.

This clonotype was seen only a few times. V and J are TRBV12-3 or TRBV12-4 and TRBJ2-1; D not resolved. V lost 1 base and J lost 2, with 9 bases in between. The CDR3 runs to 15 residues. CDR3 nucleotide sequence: TGTGCCAGCAGTTTAGTGGCAGTAACCTACAATGAGCAGTTCTTC. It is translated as CASSLVAVTYNEQFF.

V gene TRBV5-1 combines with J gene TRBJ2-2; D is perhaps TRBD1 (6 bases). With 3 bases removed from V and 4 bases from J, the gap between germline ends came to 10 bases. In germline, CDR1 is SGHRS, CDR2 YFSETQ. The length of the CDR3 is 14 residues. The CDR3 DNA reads TGCGCCAGCAGCTATTTCAGGGGCACCGGGGAGCTGTTTTTT. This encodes CASSYFRGTGELFF.